This TCR beta chain was sequenced for a study of radiation and T cells in renal cell carcinoma. The CDR3 extends over 14 amino acids. V trimming: 1 base; J trimming: 3 bases; junction bases outside the gene matches: 3. Germline CDR1 reads SGHNT; CDR2 reads YYREEE (reference sequence). Treatment denoted: treatment-naive control, cytoreductive nephrectomy. Sequenced control tumors were from over ten males and a handful of females, median age roughly 53. Only in-frame clones appear in the TCRdb table, and some are missing; sequencing was by immunoSEQ multiplex PCR. The profile shows over 8,500 clones, less than 80% of them singletons. Study-level findings and limits: In nephrectomy-only tumors, top 100 clonotypes averaged 43%, versus 54% irradiated.

With respect to this clone: The antigen remains undetermined.

This chain links TRBV5-4 with TRBJ2-5; 7 nucleotides align to TRBD2. This sequence was found in a man between 60 and 70 years old with renal cell carcinoma. The specimen was tumor tissue, collected from a patient whose treatment was nephrectomy without radiotherapy. CDR3 sequence: CASSLLGGEETQYF. The CDR3 coding sequence is TGTGCCAGCAGCTTGCTGGGGGGGGAAGAGACCCAGTACTTC.